This passage covers 3 T cell receptor beta chains from one sample sequenced in a study of OX40 agonist ivuxolimab in advanced cancers. The repertoire was sequenced with immunoSEQ multiplex PCR; TCRdb's copy has only in-frame clones and lacks some. The sample contains some 33,000 clones, more than 75% of which appear only once. Sequences were derived from CD4+ or CD8+ T cells sorted from blood, sampled in a trial of the OX40 agonist ivuxolimab. These receptors all come from an adult with an advanced solid tumor such as melanoma, head and neck, liver or kidney cancer.

This chain connects TRBV4-1 to TRBJ1-5; D unresolved. The CDR3 has 17 amino acids. Between the trimmed V and J ends, which lost 0 bases and 1 base, there was a span of 13 bases. Germline V CDR1 and CDR2: MGHRA, YSYEKL. The CDR3 loop is CASSQDRVGISNQPQHF. CDR3 nucleotides: TGCGCCAGCAGCCAAGATCGGGTAGGGATAAGCAATCAGCCCCAGCATTTT.

The chain uses TRBV4-2 and TRBJ2-7; D is perhaps TRBD2 (6 bases). With 3 bases removed from V and 2 bases from J, the gap between germline ends came to 23 bases. Germline CDR1 is LGHNA and CDR2 is YNFKEQ. This CDR3 spans 18 amino acids. CDR3 DNA sequence: TGTGCCAGCAGCCACATCGGGGAGGCGGACCAGCACGCCTACGAGCAGTACTTC. Translated, it gives CASSHIGEADQHAYEQYF.

This clone was detected once. This chain joins TRBV2 and TRBJ2-1; TRBD2 aligns across 8 bases. The germline CDR1 and CDR2 sequences are SNHLY and FYNNEI. V dropped 10 bases and J dropped 6; count of bases not matched to a gene: 5. CDR3 size: 12 residues. The CDR3 sequence is CANDLAGNEQFF. The CDR3 DNA sequence: TGTGCCAACGACCTAGCGGGCAATGAGCAGTTCTTC.